One sample yielded the 10 T cell receptor beta chains listed below, sequenced in a study of identical twins. TCRdb analysed the 5' RACE reads with MiXCR anew, one entry per CDR3 protein. The table records approximately 550,000 distinct CDR3 sequences, around 24% of them present only once. The same sample was also studied in work on yellow fever vaccine responses in identical twins.

Sequenced material: CD4+ T cells sorted from blood. These receptors were obtained from a woman younger than 35 in good health.

This clonotype turned up a few times. The chain carries TRBV24-1 and TRBJ2-1; 11 bases fit TRBD2. After removal of 3 bases from V and 4 bases from J, the junction contained 4 bases not matched to a gene. Germline CDR1 reads KGHDR; CDR2 reads SFDVKD. The CDR3 length is 16 residues. Written as DNA, the CDR3 is TGTGCCACCAGTGATCCGACTAGCGGGGAGTACAATGAGCAGTTCTTC. The encoded protein is CATSDPTSGEYNEQFF.

This clonotype was seen at least ten times. The genes are TRBV5-1 and TRBJ2-3; D might be TRBD2 (6 bases). The CDR3 consists of 16 residues. Germline V gives CDR1 SGHRS, CDR2 YFSETQ. The germline V and J ends were trimmed by 0 bases and 1 base, with 12 bases remaining between them. CDR3 bases: TGCGCCAGCAGCTTGGAGCCGGGAGTTGGCACAGATACGCAGTATTTT. It translates to CASSLEPGVGTDTQYF.

The rearrangement uses TRBV5-5 and TRBJ2-1; possible D gene TRBD2, 6 bases. V dropped 5 bases and J dropped 4 bases, with 16 bases sitting between them. The CDR3 loop spans 15 amino acids. Per the germline V gene, CDR1 is SGHKS and CDR2 is YYEKEE (reference sequence). The CDR3 sequence: CASSREDPRYNEQFF. The CDR3 nucleotides are TGTGCCAGCAGTAGGGAGGACCCACGGTACAATGAGCAGTTCTTC.

This clonotype was seen only a few times. The DNA for the CDR3 is TGTGCCAGCAGCACCCGTGGACTAGCGACGAGCACAGATACGCAGTATTTT. Its protein is CASSTRGLATSTDTQYF. V usage is TRBV27 and J usage is TRBJ2-3, with 9 bases matching TRBD2. J was trimmed by 0 bases and V by 6 bases; bases with no gene match: 10. CDR3 length: 17 residues. The germline V gene encodes CDR1 MNHEY and CDR2 SMNVEV (reference sequence).

This clonotype was seen a few times. The gene calls are TRBV4-1 and TRBJ2-7, with D perhaps TRBD2 (5 bases). The CDR3 sequence is 16 residues long. Trimming took 1 base from V and 3 from J, leaving 16 bases between them. Per the germline V gene, CDR1 is MGHRA and CDR2 is YSYEKL. CDR3 sequence (DNA): TGCGCCAGCAGCCAAGTGGGCGGGTCCGGAAACTACGAGCAGTACTTC. Amino acids: CASSQVGGSGNYEQYF.

The CDR3 spells CAIGLADQETQYF. DNA for the CDR3: TGTGCCATTGGACTAGCAGATCAAGAGACCCAGTACTTC. The V gene is TRBV10-3, the J gene TRBJ2-5; 8 positions agree with TRBD2. Germline CDR1 is ENHRY and CDR2 is SYGVKD. V shed 9 bases and J 2 bases; nucleotides not matched to a gene: 5. This CDR3 has 13 amino acids.

This clonotype has just a few counts. The chain is built from TRBV15 and TRBJ2-7; 9 nucleotides agree with TRBD1. The CDR3 is 16 residues long. From germline, CDR1 is LNHNV and CDR2 YYDKDF (reference sequence). Trimming removed 0 bases from V and 1 base from J; junction bases left unmatched: 4. CDR3 sequence reads: CATSRDRGQGSYEQYF. CDR3 bases: TGTGCCACCAGCAGAGATCGAGGACAGGGGTCCTACGAGCAGTACTTC.

This clonotype appeared many times. The chain joins TRBV11-2 to TRBJ2-5; 7 bases match TRBD1. Germline lookup yields CDR1 SGHAT and CDR2 FQNNGV. This CDR3 is 16 amino acids long. J was trimmed by 7 bases and V by 0 bases; bases with no gene match: 11. The CDR3 is CASSLDQGTAAGTQYF. CDR3 nucleotides: TGTGCCAGCAGCTTAGATCAGGGGACAGCCGCCGGGACCCAGTACTTC.

This clonotype was seen repeatedly, ten times or more. This chain links TRBV24-1 with TRBJ2-1, with D tentatively TRBD2 (7 bases). V was shortened by 10 bases and J by 0 bases, with 9 bases between the two germline ends. Germline V gene sequence: CDR1 KGHDR, CDR2 SFDVKD. This CDR3 comprises 13 residues. CDR3 DNA sequence: TGTGCCACGGGGGGGCCCTCCTACAATGAGCAGTTCTTC. Residues: CATGGPSYNEQFF.

V usage is TRBV11-2 and J usage is TRBJ2-6; D is unresolved. CDR3 size: 17 residues. The V and J ends lost 0 bases and 0 bases respectively, with 9 bases between them. Germline lookup yields CDR1 SGHAT and CDR2 FQNNGV. The CDR3 region is CASSLDAHISGANVLTF. The CDR3 DNA sequence: TGTGCCAGCAGCTTAGATGCCCATATCTCTGGGGCCAACGTCCTGACTTTC.